The present T cell receptor beta chain was sequenced within a study of identical twins. Notes on the study in general: The abundant beta clonotypes from cord blood had fewer insertions, and memory repertoires had none of this. Analyses of zero insertions could be partly confounded by invariant MAIT and iNKT cells. Cross-sectional statistics, not tracking of the same donors, supported the conclusions.

Germline V gives CDR1 MGHDK, CDR2 SYGVNS. This CDR3 contains 15 residues. The V and J ends lost 6 bases and 4 bases respectively, with 19 bases between them. This clonotype showed up just a few times. Its antigen is not known. With template switching, a universal primer site was added, and the cDNA carried unique molecular identifiers. One entry per CDR3 protein, called by TCRdb with MiXCR from the 5' RACE reads. The profile shows around 300,000 distinct CDR3 sequences, under 9.5% of them singletons. Separately, the same data were catalogued under a study of yellow fever vaccine responses in identical twins.

The sequence was collected from a woman aged 18 to 35 in good health. The rearrangement joins TRBV25-1 to TRBJ2-7; possible D gene TRBD2, 6 bases. Sequencing input: memory (CD45RO+) T cells sorted from blood. As DNA, the CDR3 is TGTGCCAGCAGCCCGCATGCGGGGAGATCGTACGAGCAGTACTTC. Protein sequence: CASSPHAGRSYEQYF.